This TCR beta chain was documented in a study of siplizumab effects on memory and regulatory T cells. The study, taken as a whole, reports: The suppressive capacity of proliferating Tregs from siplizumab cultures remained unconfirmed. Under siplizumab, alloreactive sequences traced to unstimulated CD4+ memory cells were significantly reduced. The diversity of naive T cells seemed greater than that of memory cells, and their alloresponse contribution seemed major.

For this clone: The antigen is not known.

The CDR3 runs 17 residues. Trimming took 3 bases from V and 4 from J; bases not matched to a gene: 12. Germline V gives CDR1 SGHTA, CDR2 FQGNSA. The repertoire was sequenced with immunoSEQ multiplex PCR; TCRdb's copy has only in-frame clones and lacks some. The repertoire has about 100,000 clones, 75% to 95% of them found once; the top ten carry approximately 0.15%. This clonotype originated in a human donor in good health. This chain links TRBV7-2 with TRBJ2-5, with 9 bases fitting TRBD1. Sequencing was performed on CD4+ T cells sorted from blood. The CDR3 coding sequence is TGTGCCAGCAGCTTCAAGGGGACAGGGTATGGTAGAGAGACCCAGTACTTC. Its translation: CASSFKGTGYGRETQYF.